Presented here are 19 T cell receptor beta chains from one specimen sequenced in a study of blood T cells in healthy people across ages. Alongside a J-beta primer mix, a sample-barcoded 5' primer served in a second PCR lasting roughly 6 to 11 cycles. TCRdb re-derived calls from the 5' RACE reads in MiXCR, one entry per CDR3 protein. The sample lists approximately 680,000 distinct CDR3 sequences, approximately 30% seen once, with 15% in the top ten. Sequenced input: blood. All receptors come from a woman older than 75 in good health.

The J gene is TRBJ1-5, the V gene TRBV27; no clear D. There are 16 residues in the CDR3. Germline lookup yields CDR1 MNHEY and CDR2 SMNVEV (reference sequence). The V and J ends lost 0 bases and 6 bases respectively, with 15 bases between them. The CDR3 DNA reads TGTGCCAGCAGTTTATCGGCGACCGGGCGCGGTCAGCCCCAGCATTTT. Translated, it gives CASSLSATGRGQPQHF.

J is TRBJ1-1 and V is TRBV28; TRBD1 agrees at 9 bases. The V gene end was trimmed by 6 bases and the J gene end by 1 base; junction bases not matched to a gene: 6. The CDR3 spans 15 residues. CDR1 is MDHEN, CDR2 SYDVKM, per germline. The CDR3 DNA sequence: TGTGCCAGCAGCTACCAGGGACAGGGGAACACTGAAGCTTTCTTT. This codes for CASSYQGQGNTEAFF. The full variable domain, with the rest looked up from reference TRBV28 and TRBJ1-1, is DVKVTQSSRYLVKRTGEKVFLECVQDMDHENMFWYRQDPGLGLRLIYFSYDVKMKEKGDIPEGYSVSREKKERFSLILESASTNQTSMYLCASSYQGQGNTEAFFGQGTRLTVV.

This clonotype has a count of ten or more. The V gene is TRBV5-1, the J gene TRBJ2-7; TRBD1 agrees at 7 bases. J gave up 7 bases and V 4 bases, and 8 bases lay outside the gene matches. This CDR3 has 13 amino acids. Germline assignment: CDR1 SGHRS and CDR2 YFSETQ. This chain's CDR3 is CASSPRDSGEQYF. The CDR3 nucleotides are TGCGCCAGCAGCCCTCGGGACAGTGGGGAGCAGTACTTC.

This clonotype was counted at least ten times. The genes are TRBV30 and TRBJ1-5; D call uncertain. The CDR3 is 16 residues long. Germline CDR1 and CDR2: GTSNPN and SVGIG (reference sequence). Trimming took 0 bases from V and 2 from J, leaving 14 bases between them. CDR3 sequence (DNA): TGTGCCTGGAGTGTACCAGGCTGGGGTCGCAATCAGCCCCAGCATTTT. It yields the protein CAWSVPGWGRNQPQHF.

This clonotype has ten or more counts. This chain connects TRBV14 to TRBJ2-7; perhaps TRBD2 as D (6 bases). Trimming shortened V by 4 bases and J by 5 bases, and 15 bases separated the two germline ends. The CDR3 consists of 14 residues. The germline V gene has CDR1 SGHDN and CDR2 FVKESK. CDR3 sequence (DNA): TGTGCCAGCAGCCCCACCCTGGGGGGTAACGAGCAGTACTTC. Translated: CASSPTLGGNEQYF.

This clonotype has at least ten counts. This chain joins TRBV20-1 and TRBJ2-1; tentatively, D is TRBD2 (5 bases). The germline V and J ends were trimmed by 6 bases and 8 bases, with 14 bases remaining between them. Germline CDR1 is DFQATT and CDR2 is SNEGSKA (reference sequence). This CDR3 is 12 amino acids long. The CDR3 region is CSAEGSRDEQFF. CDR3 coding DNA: TGCAGTGCCGAGGGAAGCCGCGATGAGCAGTTCTTC.

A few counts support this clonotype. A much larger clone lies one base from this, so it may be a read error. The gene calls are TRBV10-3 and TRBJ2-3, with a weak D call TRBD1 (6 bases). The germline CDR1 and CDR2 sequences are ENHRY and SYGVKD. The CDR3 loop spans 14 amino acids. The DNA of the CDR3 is TGTGCCATCAGTTACCGGGACATCGGGGATACGCAGTGTTTT. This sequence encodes CAISYRDIGDTQCF.

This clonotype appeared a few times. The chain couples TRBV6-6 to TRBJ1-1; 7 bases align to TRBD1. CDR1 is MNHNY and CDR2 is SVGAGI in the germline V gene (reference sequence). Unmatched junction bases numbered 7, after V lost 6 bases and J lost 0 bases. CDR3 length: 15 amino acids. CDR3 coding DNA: TGTGCCAGCAGGTACAGGGGTAAGGTGAACACTGAAGCTTTCTTT. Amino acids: CASRYRGKVNTEAFF.

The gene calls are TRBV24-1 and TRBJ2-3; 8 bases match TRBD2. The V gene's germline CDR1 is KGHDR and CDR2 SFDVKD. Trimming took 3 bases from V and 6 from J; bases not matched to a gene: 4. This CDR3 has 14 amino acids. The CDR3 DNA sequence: TGTGCCACCAGTGATCTAGCGGGCGCGGATACGCAGTATTTT. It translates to CATSDLAGADTQYF.

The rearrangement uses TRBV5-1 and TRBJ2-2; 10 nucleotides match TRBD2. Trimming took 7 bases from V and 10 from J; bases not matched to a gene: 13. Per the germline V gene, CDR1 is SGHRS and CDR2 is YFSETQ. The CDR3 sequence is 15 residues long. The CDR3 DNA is TGCGCCAGCGCCTCGGGAGCGGGGGGGCCAAAGGAGCTGTTTTTT. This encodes CASASGAGGPKELFF.

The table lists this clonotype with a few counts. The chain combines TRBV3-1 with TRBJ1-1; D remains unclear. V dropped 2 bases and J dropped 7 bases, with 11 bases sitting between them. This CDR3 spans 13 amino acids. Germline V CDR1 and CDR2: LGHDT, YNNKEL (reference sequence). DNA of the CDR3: TGTGCCAGCAGCCAAACCAGGACGAATGAAGCTTTCTTT. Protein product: CASSQTRTNEAFF.

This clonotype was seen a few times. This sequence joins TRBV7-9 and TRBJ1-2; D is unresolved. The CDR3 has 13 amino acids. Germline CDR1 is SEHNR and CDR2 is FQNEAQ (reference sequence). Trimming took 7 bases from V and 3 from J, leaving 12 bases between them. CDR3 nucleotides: TGTGCCAGCACTGATGTGGGATACTATGGCTACACCTTC. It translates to CASTDVGYYGYTF. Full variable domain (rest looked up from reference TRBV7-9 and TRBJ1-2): DTGVSQNPRHKITKRGQNVTFRCDPISEHNRLYWYRQTLGQGPEFLTYFQNEAQLEKSRLLSDRFSAERPKGSFSTLEIQRTEQGDSAMYLCASTDVGYYGYTFGSGTRLTVV.

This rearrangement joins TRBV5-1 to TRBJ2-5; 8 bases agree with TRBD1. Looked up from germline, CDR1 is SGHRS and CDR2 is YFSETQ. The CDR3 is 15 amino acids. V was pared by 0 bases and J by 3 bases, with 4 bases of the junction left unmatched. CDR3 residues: CASSLAGGVKETQYF. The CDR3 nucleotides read TGCGCCAGCAGCTTGGCAGGGGGCGTAAAAGAGACCCAGTACTTC.

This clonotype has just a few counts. The CDR3 nucleotides read TGTGCCAGCAGCTTAGAATTGATCGGCTCTAGCACCTACGAGCAGTACTTC. The encoded protein is CASSLELIGSSTYEQYF. The J gene is TRBJ2-7, the V gene TRBV7-2, with D maybe TRBD2 (5 bases). CDR1 is SGHTA, CDR2 FQGNSA, per germline. The V gene lost 1 base and the J gene lost 2 bases, with 18 bases spanning the gap. The CDR3 totals 17 residues.

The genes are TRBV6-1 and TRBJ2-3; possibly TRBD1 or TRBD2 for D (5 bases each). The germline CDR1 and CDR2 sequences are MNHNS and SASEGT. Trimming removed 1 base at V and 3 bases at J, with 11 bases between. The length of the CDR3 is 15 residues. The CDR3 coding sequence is TGTGCCAGCAGTGAAGGGCCAGGGAGTACAGATACGCAGTATTTT. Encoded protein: CASSEGPGSTDTQYF.

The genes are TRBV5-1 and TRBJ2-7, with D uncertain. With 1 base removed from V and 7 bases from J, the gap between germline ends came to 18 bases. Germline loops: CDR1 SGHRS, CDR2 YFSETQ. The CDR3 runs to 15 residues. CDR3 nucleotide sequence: TGCGCCAGCAGCTTGTCTCCAGCGTGGTTCAATGAGCAGTACTTC. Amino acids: CASSLSPAWFNEQYF.

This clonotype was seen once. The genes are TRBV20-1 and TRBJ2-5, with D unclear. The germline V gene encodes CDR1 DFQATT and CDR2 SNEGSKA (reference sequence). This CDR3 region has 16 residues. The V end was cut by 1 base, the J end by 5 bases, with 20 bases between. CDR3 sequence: CSARVSLPRVGETQYF. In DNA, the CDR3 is TGCAGTGCTAGAGTTTCGCTTCCTAGGGTCGGGGAGACCCAGTACTTC.

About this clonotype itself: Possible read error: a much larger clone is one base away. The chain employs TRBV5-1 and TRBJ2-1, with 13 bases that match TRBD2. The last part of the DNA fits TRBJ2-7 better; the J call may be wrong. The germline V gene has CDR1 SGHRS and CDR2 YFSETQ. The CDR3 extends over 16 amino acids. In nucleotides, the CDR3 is TGCGCCAGCAGCATGACTAGCGGGGGGAACTACAATGAGCAGTACTTC. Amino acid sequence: CASSMTSGGNYNEQYF.

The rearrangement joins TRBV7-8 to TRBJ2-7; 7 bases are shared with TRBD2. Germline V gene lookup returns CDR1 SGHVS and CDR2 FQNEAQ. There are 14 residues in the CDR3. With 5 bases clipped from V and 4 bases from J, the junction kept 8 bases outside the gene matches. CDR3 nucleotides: TGTGCCAGCAGCCCCAGAAGACTAGCTTACGAGCAGTACTTC. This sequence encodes CASSPRRLAYEQYF.